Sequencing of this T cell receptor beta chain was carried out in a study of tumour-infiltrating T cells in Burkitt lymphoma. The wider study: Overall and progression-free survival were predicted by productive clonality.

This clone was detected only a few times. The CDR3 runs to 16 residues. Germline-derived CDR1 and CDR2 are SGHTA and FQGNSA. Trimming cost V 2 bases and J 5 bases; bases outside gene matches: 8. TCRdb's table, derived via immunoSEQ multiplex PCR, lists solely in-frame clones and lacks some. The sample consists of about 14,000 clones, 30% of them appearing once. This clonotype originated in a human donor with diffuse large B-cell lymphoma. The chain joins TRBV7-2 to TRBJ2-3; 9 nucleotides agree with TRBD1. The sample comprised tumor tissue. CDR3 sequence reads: CASSLPGQGAVDTQYF. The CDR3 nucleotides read TGTGCCAGCAGCTTACCGGGACAGGGTGCAGTAGATACGCAGTATTTT.